This T cell receptor (beta chain) was sequenced in a study of T cell changes during pregnancy in multiple sclerosis. Trimming took 8 bases from V and 3 from J; bases not matched to a gene: 7. Germline V gives CDR1 MNHNS, CDR2 SASEGT. This CDR3 comprises 14 residues. Generated by immunoSEQ multiplex PCR, the TCRdb table keeps only in-frame clones and is missing some. The table lists around 30,000 clones, 80% to 95% of them singletons. The source of this sequence is a female donor with multiple sclerosis, enrolled in a pregnancy study. Sequenced material: CD8+ T cells from peripheral blood mononuclear cells, taken before pregnancy. The J gene is TRBJ2-1, the V gene TRBV6-1, with TRBD2 matching over 7 bases. In nucleotides, the CDR3 is TGTGCCAGCGTGGGGCTAGCGGACTACAATGAGCAGTTCTTC. It yields the protein CASVGLADYNEQFF.